The 21 T cell receptor beta chains listed next were all sequenced from one sample in a study of cytomegalovirus exposure and HLA in healthy donors. This PCR relied on a set of 60 Vbeta primers and 13 Jbeta primers. Sequenced by immunoSEQ multiplex PCR; TCRdb stores in-frame clones only, minus some. The table includes more than 90,000 clones, roughly 71% detected once. Sequencing input: PBMCs. The receptor set was obtained from a middle-aged man in good health and CMV-seronegative.

This clone was seen more than once but under ten times. The rearrangement uses TRBV11-1 and TRBJ2-7, with TRBD2 matching over 8 bases. The V gene end was trimmed by 3 bases and the J gene end by 3 bases; junction bases not matched to a gene: 4. Germline V gene lookup returns CDR1 SGHAT and CDR2 FQDESV (reference sequence). CDR3 size: 14 residues. The CDR3 nucleotides read TGTGCCAGCAGCTTGGACGGGGGGGACTACGAGCAGTACTTC. This translates into CASSLDGGDYEQYF.

The rearrangement joins TRBV27 to TRBJ1-6; TRBD1 aligns across 8 bases. Germline V gives CDR1 MNHEY, CDR2 SMNVEV (reference sequence). With V trimmed by 9 bases and J by 8 bases, 6 bases remained unmatched. The CDR3 runs to 13 residues. The CDR3 DNA reads TGTGCCAGGAACGACAGGGGTGATTCACCCCTCCACTTT. Translation: CARNDRGDSPLHF.

This clone was counted between two and nine times. The chain carries TRBV5-1 and TRBJ1-5; tentative D call: TRBD1 (6 bases). Trimming took off 0 bases at V and 4 bases at J, with 14 bases between the two ends. This CDR3 contains 16 residues. CDR1 is SGHRS and CDR2 is YFSETQ in the germline V gene. CDR3 nucleotide sequence: TGCGCCAGCAGCTTGGTACCAGGGGAGTTGAATCAGCCCCAGCATTTT. This encodes CASSLVPGELNQPQHF.

This chain connects TRBV9 to TRBJ2-3, with 14 positions matching TRBD2. Losses at the gene ends were 3 bases for V and 1 base for J; bases not matched to a gene: 4. The CDR3 spans 17 residues. Germline V CDR1 and CDR2: SGDLS, YYNGEE. CDR3 sequence reads: CASSAGLAGGRTDTQYF. CDR3 DNA sequence: TGTGCCAGCAGCGCCGGACTAGCGGGGGGACGCACAGATACGCAGTATTTT.

The gene calls are TRBV6-5 and TRBJ2-1, with D unresolved. The length of the CDR3 is 14 residues. Trimming removed 2 bases from V and 1 base from J, with 6 bases in between. Germline lookup yields CDR1 MNHEY and CDR2 SVGAGI. CDR3 loop: CASSYHRSYNEQFF. CDR3 coding DNA: TGTGCCAGCAGTTACCACAGATCCTACAATGAGCAGTTCTTC.

This clone was observed a handful of times. V and J are TRBV15 and TRBJ1-1; 9 nucleotides match TRBD1. Losses at the gene ends were 6 bases for V and 8 bases for J; bases not matched to a gene: 13. The CDR3 is made up of 15 amino acids. CDR1 and CDR2 (germline): LNHNV, YYDKDF (reference sequence). CDR3: CATRVTGGDTLEAFF. The DNA of the CDR3 is TGTGCCACCAGGGTAACAGGGGGCGATACTTTAGAAGCTTTCTTT.

Concerning this clone: Since the CDR3 does not end with the conserved phenylalanine or tryptophan, this likely comes from a read error. The rearrangement links TRBV2 to TRBJ1-2, with a tentative D call TRBD1 (5 bases). V was pared by 8 bases and J by 4 bases, with 17 bases between. CDR3 size: 14 residues. Per the germline V gene, CDR1 is SNHLY and CDR2 is FYNNEI. This CDR3 reads CASRLAQGPYGYTV. Here the CDR3 DNA reads TGTGCCAGCCGATTAGCCCAGGGTCCCTATGGCTACACCGTC.

The chain combines TRBV19 with TRBJ1-3; D uncertain. Looked up from germline, CDR1 is LNHDA and CDR2 is SQIVND (reference sequence). The CDR3 sequence is 13 residues long. V gave up 6 bases and J gave up 1 base, with 7 bases separating them. The CDR3 region has the DNA TGTGCCAGTAGGCGCCTTTCTGGAAACACCATATATTTT. Its protein is CASRRLSGNTIYF.

The gene calls are TRBV4-1 and TRBJ2-7; 8 bases map to TRBD2. This CDR3 is built from 17 residues. Germline V lookup: CDR1 MGHRA, CDR2 YSYEKL. V shed 4 bases and J 3 bases; nucleotides not matched to a gene: 14. The CDR3 region is CASSPRPAGASLYEQYF. For the CDR3, the DNA is TGCGCCAGCAGCCCACGACCAGCGGGGGCCTCCCTCTACGAGCAGTACTTC.

The CDR3 bases are TGTGCCAGCAGCTCGTACAATGAGCAGTTCTTC. The encoded protein is CASSSYNEQFF. The J gene is TRBJ2-1, the V gene TRBV5-6; D not resolved. The CDR3 is made up of 11 amino acids. V was shortened by 3 bases and J by 4 bases, with 2 bases between the two germline ends. Germline V gene data show CDR1 as SGHDT and CDR2 as YYEEEE.

This clone was counted a few times. The chain uses TRBV6-5 and TRBJ2-3; 7 nucleotides match TRBD2. With V trimmed by 5 bases and J by 0 bases, 2 bases remained unmatched. CDR3 size: 14 residues. Germline V lookup: CDR1 MNHEY, CDR2 SVGAGI. The CDR3 region is CASSRTSSTDTQYF. In nucleotides, the CDR3 is TGTGCCAGCAGTAGGACTAGTAGCACAGATACGCAGTATTTT.

The V gene is TRBV9, the J gene TRBJ1-3; a weak D match, TRBD1 (5 bases). Germline CDR1 and CDR2: SGDLS and YYNGEE. V shed 4 bases and J shed 0 bases, with 17 bases lying between them. CDR3 length: 17 amino acids. In nucleotides, the CDR3 is TGTGCCAGCAGCCCCCCTGAGGGGACTAGCTCTGGAAACACCATATATTTT. It encodes CASSPPEGTSSGNTIYF. The complete variable domain, with remaining parts taken from reference TRBV9 and TRBJ1-3, reads DSGVTQTPKHLITATGQRVTLRCSPRSGDLSVYWYQQSLDQGLQFLIQYYNGEERAKGNILERFSAQQFPDLHSELNLSSLELGDSALYFCASSPPEGTSSGNTIYFGEGSWLTVV.

About this clone itself: One junction end disagrees with the germline gene, perhaps due to a read error. The chain has TRBV6-6 and TRBJ1-2; a weak D match, TRBD1 (5 bases). The CDR3 has 14 residues. Germline values: CDR1 MNHNY, CDR2 SVGAGI (reference sequence). CDR3 sequence reads: CVSTPSAGLYGYTF. The DNA of the CDR3 is TGTGTCAGCACCCCGTCCGCAGGGCTCTATGGCTACACCTTC.

The chain is built from TRBV19 and TRBJ2-5; 8 bases are shared with TRBD1. The CDR3 is 15 amino acids. Germline-derived CDR1 and CDR2 are LNHDA and SQIVND (reference sequence). The V gene end was trimmed by 6 bases and the J gene end by 2 bases; junction bases not matched to a gene: 8. CDR3 nucleotides: TGTGCCAGTAGCCCCGACAGGGGCCCACAAGAGACCCAGTACTTC. Translated: CASSPDRGPQETQYF.

V usage is TRBV5-1 and J usage is TRBJ2-1; 7 nucleotides agree with TRBD1. V dropped 0 bases and J dropped 8; count of bases not matched to a gene: 2. Germline loops: CDR1 SGHRS, CDR2 YFSETQ. CDR3 length equals 13 residues. The CDR3 reads CASSLGDRDEQFF. CDR3 DNA sequence: TGCGCCAGCAGCTTGGGCGACAGGGATGAGCAGTTCTTC.

The V gene is TRBV2, the J gene TRBJ2-7, with D uncertain. Germline-derived CDR1 and CDR2 are SNHLY and FYNNEI. V shed 5 bases and J shed 10 bases, with 9 bases lying between them. This CDR3 contains 10 residues. The DNA for the CDR3 is TGTGCCAGCAGTCAGATCCGACAGTACTTC. Translating it yields CASSQIRQYF.

J is TRBJ2-2 and V is TRBV7-2; TRBD2 aligns across 14 bases. V was clipped by 5 bases and J by 6 bases; unmatched bases: 8. The CDR3 has 17 amino acids. Germline CDR1 and CDR2: SGHTA and FQGNSA. The CDR3 bases are TGTGCCAGCAGCCGACAGACTAGCGGGGGGGCCTCCGGGGAGCTGTTTTTT. Translation gives CASSRQTSGGASGELFF.

The gene calls are TRBV6-5 and TRBJ1-5; 7 nucleotides align to TRBD1. V shed 5 bases and J 5 bases; nucleotides not matched to a gene: 6. The CDR3 runs 14 residues. Germline CDR1 is MNHEY and CDR2 is SVGAGI. The CDR3 spells CASSETQGDQPQHF. For the CDR3, the DNA is TGTGCCAGCAGTGAAACCCAGGGGGATCAGCCCCAGCATTTT.

This rearrangement joins TRBV21-1 to TRBJ2-1; TRBD1 reflects the table's D call only, with no check against the DNA. TRBV21-1 is tagged as a pseudogene. The CDR3 runs 17 residues. CDR3 sequence: CASSKRIGRDSYNEQFF. The CDR3 coding sequence is TGTGCCAGCAGCAAAAGGATTGGCAGGGACTCCTACAATGAGCAGTTCTTC.

This clone was counted between two and nine times. This chain uses TRBV2 with TRBJ2-4; 12 positions agree with TRBD2. Per germline, CDR1 SNHLY and CDR2 FYNNEI. This CDR3 is built from 15 residues. Trimming cost V 9 bases and J 1 base; bases outside gene matches: 4. CDR3 bases: TGTGCCAGTAGACTAGCGGGAGAGGCCAAAAACATTCAGTACTTC. Its protein product is CASRLAGEAKNIQYF. Full variable domain (remainder filled in from reference TRBV2 and TRBJ2-4): EPEVTQTPSHQVTQMGQEVILRCVPISNHLYFYWYRQILGQKVEFLVSFYNNEISEKSEIFDDQFSVERPDGSNFTLKIRSTKLEDSAMYFCASRLAGEAKNIQYFGAGTRLSVL.

The V call is TRBV13, the J call TRBJ1-2, with a tentative D call TRBD1 (6 bases). V lost 5 bases and J lost 2, with 15 bases in between. CDR1 PRHDT and CDR2 FYEKMQ come from the germline V gene (reference sequence). CDR3 size: 15 residues. The CDR3 loop is CASSRVRGGNYGYTF. The CDR3 DNA is TGTGCCAGCAGCCGGGTGAGGGGGGGCAACTATGGCTACACCTTC.